This record concerns one T cell receptor (beta chain) sequence. These data originate in a study of blood T cell repertoires in COVID-19. Generated by immunoSEQ multiplex PCR, the TCRdb table keeps only in-frame clones and is missing some. The sample shows 35,000 to 45,000 clones, 79% of them seen only once. Germline values: CDR1 SQVTM, CDR2 ANQGSEA. The CDR3 is 13 amino acids. The V end was cut by 3 bases, the J end by 2 bases, with 10 bases between. Material: peripheral blood. The chain is built from TRBV29-1 and TRBJ2-5; D is perhaps TRBD2 (5 bases). The receptor was derived from a man between 70 and 80 years old with acute or convalescent COVID-19. The CDR3 nucleotides are TGCAGCGTTGAGAGGGAGCTGCAAGAGACCCAGTACTTC. It encodes CSVERELQETQYF.